This T cell receptor (beta chain) was recovered during a study of beta chain features in type 1 diabetes. The table lists this clone with a few counts. Its antigen is undetermined. What was sequenced were expressed TCRB transcripts, since all of the isolated RNA had been reverse transcribed. The method was immunoSEQ multiplex PCR; TCRdb's version includes in-frame clones alone and lacks a portion of them. The data hold 350,000 to 400,000 clones, with over 10% observed a single time. Study-level results: Patients with type 1 diabetes showed fewer VDJ junction insertions and more deletions. Researchers report that Type 1 diabetes patients had moderately but significantly shorter TCRB CDR3s across all four CD4+ subsets. Sequencing used cDNA, and cells with high TCR expression could therefore be over-represented.

From germline, CDR1 is SNHLY and CDR2 FYNNEI. The CDR3 loop spans 13 amino acids. Between the trimmed V and J ends, which lost 5 bases and 6 bases, there was a span of 10 bases. The source of this sequence is a woman under 30 with type 1 diabetes. The rearrangement uses TRBV2 and TRBJ2-2; perhaps TRBD1 as D (5 bases). The sequencing input was naive CD4+ T cells from blood. In DNA, the CDR3 is TGTGCCAGCAGTTTAGGGGTGGCCGGGGAGCTGTTTTTT. Its translation: CASSLGVAGELFF. The full variable domain, its missing parts supplied by reference TRBV2 and TRBJ2-2, is EPEVTQTPSHQVTQMGQEVILRCVPISNHLYFYWYRQILGQKVEFLVSFYNNEISEKSEIFDDQFSVERPDGSNFTLKIRSTKLEDSAMYFCASSLGVAGELFFGEGSRLTVL.